Shown below are 26 T cell receptor beta chains from a single sample sequenced in a study of blood T cells in healthy people across ages. Then a second PCR, running about 7 to 11 cycles, was carried out with a sample-barcoded 5' primer and a J-beta primer mix. TCRdb recomputed calls from the 5' RACE reads with MiXCR, one row per CDR3 protein. The sample lists some 1.8 million distinct CDR3 sequences, more than 35% occurring once. Input material: blood. The origin of the receptors is a human donor in good health.

There are many counts of this clonotype. V and J are TRBV13 and TRBJ2-7, with D possibly matching TRBD2 (5 bases). The germline CDR1 and CDR2 sequences are PRHDT and FYEKMQ (reference sequence). V lost 6 bases and J 3 bases, leaving 9 bases between the germline ends. This CDR3 has 12 amino acids. The CDR3 region is CASSSGLYEQYF. The CDR3 nucleotides read TGTGCCAGCAGTTCCGGACTCTACGAGCAGTACTTC.

The V gene is TRBV7-9, the J gene TRBJ2-7; D might be TRBD1 (5 bases). Gene TRBJ2-5 matches the end of the DNA better, so the J call may be wrong. Looked up from germline, CDR1 is SEHNR and CDR2 is FQNEAQ (reference sequence). This CDR3 is built from 15 residues. CDR3 nucleotide sequence: TGTGCCAGCAGCTTGGAATTGACTGGGGCGGAGACCCAGTACTTC. Amino acids: CASSLELTGAETQYF.

This clonotype was picked up a small number of times. V usage is TRBV9 and J usage is TRBJ2-5; 8 nucleotides match TRBD2. V gave up 1 base and J gave up 1 base; unmatched junction bases: 6. The length of the CDR3 is 16 residues. Germline CDR1 is SGDLS and CDR2 is YYNGEE. The CDR3 here is CASSVRAGGLQETQYF. The CDR3 DNA reads as TGTGCCAGCAGCGTACGGGCGGGGGGCCTCCAAGAGACCCAGTACTTC.

The chain uses TRBV4-1 and TRBJ2-5, with D perhaps being TRBD1 or TRBD2 (6 bases each). The tail of the sequence fits TRBJ2-7 better, so the J call may be wrong. The germline V gene has CDR1 MGHRA and CDR2 YSYEKL. This CDR3 is built from 15 residues. CDR3 amino acids: CASSQQQGGAYEQYF. The CDR3 DNA follows: TGCGCCAGCAGCCAACAACAGGGAGGAGCCTACGAGCAGTACTTC.

This clonotype was seen only a few times. The rearrangement joins TRBV6-1 to TRBJ2-6; D remains unclear. Trimming cost V 2 bases and J 2 bases, with 4 bases left between them. The germline V gene has CDR1 MNHNS and CDR2 SASEGT. CDR3 length equals 14 residues. CDR3 protein: CASSELAGANVLTF. The CDR3, as DNA: TGTGCCAGCAGTGAACTAGCTGGGGCCAACGTCCTGACTTTC.

This clonotype was detected only a few times. The chain couples TRBV20-1 to TRBJ2-7, with TRBD1 matching over 8 bases. V was pared by 7 bases and J by 2 bases, with 10 bases of the junction left unmatched. This CDR3 contains 14 residues. Germline V gene lookup returns CDR1 DFQATT and CDR2 SNEGSKA (reference sequence). CDR3 in amino acids: CSVRITGGPYEQYF. The CDR3 DNA reads as TGCAGTGTTAGGATTACAGGGGGTCCCTACGAGCAGTACTTC.

This clonotype has only a few counts. The J gene is TRBJ1-2, the V gene TRBV6-5, with 8 bases aligning to TRBD1. The CDR3 totals 18 residues. Germline V gives CDR1 MNHEY, CDR2 SVGAGI. V gave up 0 bases and J gave up 1 base; unmatched junction bases: 10. CDR3 nucleotide sequence: TGTGCCAGCAGTTACTCAGAAGGGACAGGAGGAATTAACTATGGCTACACCTTC. Its translation: CASSYSEGTGGINYGYTF.

The genes are TRBV5-6 and TRBJ1-2; D is unresolved. Trimming took off 6 bases at V and 7 bases at J, with 13 bases between the two ends. This CDR3 contains 12 residues. CDR1 SGHDT and CDR2 YYEEEE come from the germline V gene. The CDR3 nucleotides read TGTGCCAGCATATCCGGGATCAGTGGCTACACCTTC. Translation gives CASISGISGYTF.

This chain links TRBV14 with TRBJ2-7; a possible D gene is TRBD2 (5 bases). The CDR3 loop spans 15 amino acids. The V gene's germline CDR1 is SGHDN and CDR2 FVKESK. Trimming removed 6 bases from V and 7 bases from J, with 22 bases in between. The CDR3 region has the DNA TGTGCCAGCAGTCTCGTCGGTGGGTCCCCGGGGGAGCAGTACTTC. Residues: CASSLVGGSPGEQYF.

Comment on this clonotype: A clone one base away is much larger, so this may be a read error. The chain recombines TRBV20-1 with TRBJ2-4; maybe TRBD2 (7 bases). The CDR3 spans 14 residues. The V and J ends lost 6 bases and 13 bases respectively, with 25 bases between them. In germline, CDR1 is DFQATT, CDR2 SNEGSKA (reference sequence). For the CDR3, the DNA is TGCAGTGCGGGGGGGACACCCGATCTCGCTGAGCAGTACTTC. Protein: CSAGGTPDLAEQYF.

The J gene is TRBJ2-4, the V gene TRBV7-3; D tentatively fits TRBD1 or TRBD2 (6 bases each). The J call may be wrong; the DNA end is better matched by TRBJ2-7. Germline CDR1 reads SGHTA; CDR2 reads FQGTGA. This CDR3 spans 15 amino acids. Here the CDR3 DNA reads TGTGCCAGCAGCGCCCGTCCGGGGGCACCAGACGAGCAGTACTTC. Translating gives CASSARPGAPDEQYF.

This clonotype was seen more than once but under ten times. The chain recombines TRBV28 with TRBJ2-7; perhaps TRBD2 as D (6 bases). The germline V gene encodes CDR1 MDHEN and CDR2 SYDVKM. This CDR3 has 14 amino acids. V was cut by 3 bases and J by 3 bases, with 12 bases left in between. The CDR3 reads CASSFRTNNYEQYF. Written as DNA, the CDR3 is TGTGCCAGCAGTTTTCGGACTAACAACTACGAGCAGTACTTC.

This clonotype came up a few times. The V call is TRBV20-1, the J call TRBJ2-1; 7 bases line up with TRBD2. With 0 bases clipped from V and 6 bases from J, the junction kept 5 bases outside the gene matches. The CDR3 sequence is 14 residues long. CDR1 and CDR2 (germline): DFQATT, SNEGSKA (reference sequence). The CDR3 sequence is CSARDRGGGNEQFF. The CDR3 DNA is TGCAGTGCTAGAGATAGAGGCGGGGGCAATGAGCAGTTCTTC.

CDR3 DNA: TGTGCCAGCAGTTCCATACAGGGGAATGAAAAACTGTTTTTT. Amino acids: CASSSIQGNEKLFF. The chain employs TRBV27 and TRBJ1-4; TRBD1 agrees at 7 bases. Germline V gene sequence: CDR1 MNHEY, CDR2 SMNVEV (reference sequence). The CDR3 has 14 residues. Unmatched junction bases numbered 4, after V lost 4 bases and J lost 5 bases.

This clonotype was recorded only once. CDR3 DNA sequence: TGTGCCAGCTCACCACCGACCGTAGATCAGCCCCAGCATTTT. This translates into CASSPPTVDQPQHF. This chain connects TRBV18 to TRBJ1-5; D unresolved. V was trimmed by 0 bases and J by 5 bases, leaving 8 bases between them. Germline values: CDR1 KGHSH, CDR2 LQKENI. This CDR3 has 14 residues.

This clonotype was picked up a small number of times. The rearrangement joins TRBV6-5 to TRBJ1-2; D gene uncertain. Germline lookup yields CDR1 MNHEY and CDR2 SVGAGI. The CDR3 loop spans 16 amino acids. V was cut by 2 bases and J by 4 bases, with 17 bases left in between. CDR3 amino acids: CASSYAEGGEVYGYTF. CDR3 DNA sequence: TGTGCCAGCAGTTACGCGGAGGGCGGAGAGGTCTATGGCTACACCTTC.

The chain has TRBV12-3 or TRBV12-4 and TRBJ2-1, with D unresolved. Trimming removed 2 bases from V and 12 bases from J, with 14 bases in between. The CDR3 has 13 amino acids. CDR3 amino acids: CASSLLETGAQFF. CDR3 nucleotides: TGTGCCAGCAGTTTATTGGAGACCGGAGCGCAGTTCTTC.

The CDR3 region is CATQLQGAYEQYF. As DNA, the CDR3 is TGTGCCACCCAACTACAGGGGGCTTACGAGCAGTACTTC. The chain couples TRBV6-1 to TRBJ2-7, with 9 bases fitting TRBD1. The V segment lost 10 bases and the J segment 4 bases; nucleotides outside the gene matches: 8. CDR1 and CDR2 from the germline V gene are MNHNS and SASEGT. The CDR3 runs 13 residues.

In its sample, this clonotype was seen a few times. The chain has TRBV7-8 and TRBJ2-1, with D possibly matching TRBD1 (6 bases). This CDR3 region has 15 residues. CDR1 and CDR2 (germline): SGHVS, FQNEAQ. The V end was cut by 6 bases, the J end by 3 bases, with 15 bases between. CDR3 in amino acids: CASRTTGFDYNEQFF. The CDR3 DNA is TGTGCCAGCAGAACTACAGGGTTCGACTACAATGAGCAGTTCTTC.

This clonotype occurred a few times. The DNA of the CDR3 is TGTGCCAGCAGCCAAGTGTCAAGCGGGGGAGAGACCCAGTACTTC. It specifies CASSQVSSGGETQYF. The V gene is TRBV4-2, the J gene TRBJ2-5; the match to TRBD2 covers 8 bases. Germline V lookup: CDR1 LGHNA, CDR2 YNFKEQ. The CDR3 has 15 residues. The V and J ends lost 1 base and 4 bases, in that order; junction bases with no gene match: 5.

This clonotype showed up just once. One end of the junction is discordant with germline, which a read error may explain. The V call is TRBV18, the J call TRBJ2-7; D unresolved. The end of the DNA fits TRBJ2-5 better, so the J call may be wrong. Germline values: CDR1 KGHSH, CDR2 LQKENI. The length of the CDR3 is 14 residues. DNA for the CDR3: TGTGCCGGCTCACCACCGTCAGTCCAAGAGACCCAGTACTTC. It yields the protein CAGSPPSVQETQYF.

The V gene is TRBV29-1, the J gene TRBJ1-1, with D maybe TRBD1 (5 bases). CDR3 length: 13 residues. Germline loops: CDR1 SQVTM, CDR2 ANQGSEA. V lost 4 bases, J lost 5 bases, and 14 bases lay in between. In DNA, the CDR3 is TGCAGCGTTGGAAGGGGCTATGGTACTGAAGCTTTCTTT. Protein product: CSVGRGYGTEAFF.

Concerning this clonotype: As the CDR3 is not closed by the conserved phenylalanine or tryptophan, this likely results from a read error. The gene calls are TRBV7-9 and TRBJ2-4; tentatively, D is TRBD1 (6 bases). The J call may be wrong; the DNA end is better matched by TRBJ2-7. This CDR3 region has 15 residues. The V gene's germline CDR1 is SEHNR and CDR2 FQNEAQ (reference sequence). CDR3 protein: CASSPYLLGGLEQYC. The DNA of the CDR3 is TGTGCCAGCAGCCCATACCTATTAGGGGGTCTCGAGCAGTACTGC.

V is TRBV29-1 and J is TRBJ2-5, with a weak D call TRBD2 (5 bases). This CDR3 is built from 12 residues. V was cut by 6 bases and J by 4 bases, with 12 bases left in between. Germline lookup yields CDR1 SQVTM and CDR2 ANQGSEA. CDR3 sequence reads: CSVGRDGETQYF. DNA for the CDR3: TGCAGCGTCGGACGGGATGGAGAGACCCAGTACTTC.

This clonotype was seen a handful of times. The chain employs TRBV7-2 and TRBJ2-1; tentatively, D is TRBD2 (5 bases). There are 11 residues in the CDR3. Germline-derived CDR1 and CDR2 are SGHTA and FQGNSA. The CDR3 DNA follows: TGTGCTACGGACTTGCCCAATGAGCAGTTCTTC. Translated, it gives CATDLPNEQFF. The full variable domain, with the rest looked up from reference TRBV7-2 and TRBJ2-1, is GAGVSQSPSNKVTEKGKDVELRCDPISGHTALYWYRQSLGQGLEFLIYFQGNSAPDKSGLPSDRFSAERTGGSVSTLTIQRTQQEDSAVYLCATDLPNEQFFGPGTRLTVL.

This clonotype was counted between two and nine times. The chain carries TRBV2 and TRBJ2-5, with D maybe TRBD1 (6 bases). The CDR3 is made up of 15 amino acids. Trimming shortened V by 6 bases and J by 1 base, and 15 bases separated the two germline ends. Germline V gene data show CDR1 as SNHLY and CDR2 as FYNNEI. The CDR3 here is CASRETGYFQETQYF. CDR3 sequence (DNA): TGTGCCAGCAGGGAAACAGGGTATTTCCAAGAGACCCAGTACTTC.